One sample yielded the 18 T cell receptor beta chains listed below, sequenced in a study of T cell repertoires in cytomegalovirus infection. TCRdb reprocessed the reads with MiXCR, giving one entry per CDR3 protein. This repertoire shows around 550,000 distinct CDR3 sequences, more than 25% found once; its top ten account for about 12%. Sequenced: PBMCs. The receptors derive from a human donor in good health (CMV status not recorded). Some clones in this sample may be carry-over from other donors' samples.

The V call is TRBV24-1, the J call TRBJ2-3; 11 bases line up with TRBD2. Unmatched junction bases numbered 6, after V lost 4 bases and J lost 1 base. This CDR3 contains 17 residues. Germline V gives CDR1 KGHDR, CDR2 SFDVKD. CDR3 sequence (DNA): TGTGCCACCAGTGAACCTGGGACTAGCGGTGGCACAGATACGCAGTATTTT. Amino acid sequence: CATSEPGTSGGTDTQYF.

This clonotype has just a few counts. The V call is TRBV9, the J call TRBJ1-1; the D is unclear. This CDR3 spans 14 amino acids. Germline V gene sequence: CDR1 SGDLS, CDR2 YYNGEE. V lost 0 bases and J lost 1, with 7 bases in between. The CDR3 DNA sequence: TGTGCCAGCAGCGTAGCTTTAGGGAACACTGAAGCTTTCTTT. Translated: CASSVALGNTEAFF.

V and J are TRBV27 and TRBJ2-2, with 10 positions matching TRBD2. The CDR3 runs to 16 residues. The germline CDR1 and CDR2 sequences are MNHEY and SMNVEV (reference sequence). The V segment lost 5 bases and the J segment 1 base; nucleotides outside the gene matches: 4. The CDR3 region is CASSTRLAGNTGELFF. The DNA for the CDR3 is TGTGCCAGCAGTACCCGACTAGCGGGGAACACCGGGGAGCTGTTTTTT.

Many counts were recorded for this clonotype. V usage is TRBV5-4 and J usage is TRBJ2-1; unclear D gene. This CDR3 is 13 amino acids long. V dropped 2 bases and J dropped 6 bases, with 9 bases sitting between them. Germline values: CDR1 SGHNT, CDR2 YYREEE (reference sequence). CDR3 loop: CASSLPLGNEQFF. The CDR3, as DNA: TGTGCCAGCAGCTTACCGCTTGGCAATGAGCAGTTCTTC.

This sequence joins TRBV12-3 or TRBV12-4 and TRBJ1-5, with 11 bases that match TRBD1. With 2 bases clipped from V and 6 bases from J, the junction kept 6 bases outside the gene matches. This CDR3 region has 16 residues. For the CDR3, the DNA is TGTGCCAGCAGTTTAATGGGACAGGGGGGCATTCAGCCCCAGCATTTT. Protein product: CASSLMGQGGIQPQHF.

The J gene is TRBJ2-3, the V gene TRBV7-2, with 8 bases aligning to TRBD2. The CDR3 is made up of 13 amino acids. The V segment lost 6 bases and the J segment 10 bases; nucleotides outside the gene matches: 9. Germline assignment: CDR1 SGHTA and CDR2 FQGNSA. The CDR3 nucleotides are TGTGCCAGCAGGTCCGGGACTAGTCTTCCGCAGTATTTT. It codes for CASRSGTSLPQYF.

Only a few counts were recorded for this clonotype. The gene calls are TRBV24-1 and TRBJ2-2; D could derive from TRBD1 or TRBD2 (5 bases each). This CDR3 has 16 residues. The germline CDR1 and CDR2 sequences are KGHDR and SFDVKD. V was shortened by 3 bases and J by 2 bases, with 12 bases between the two germline ends. CDR3 loop: CATSDGSGTNTGELFF. CDR3 bases: TGTGCCACCAGTGATGGGTCAGGGACCAACACCGGGGAGCTGTTTTTT.

Only a few counts were recorded for this clonotype. The genes are TRBV6-5 and TRBJ1-4; possible D gene TRBD1, 6 bases. V lost 7 bases, J lost 7 bases, and 13 bases lay in between. From germline, CDR1 is MNHEY and CDR2 SVGAGI. The CDR3 is made up of 13 amino acids. CDR3 region: CASTRRGGEKLFF. The CDR3 DNA follows: TGTGCCAGCACCCGACGAGGGGGTGAAAAACTGTTTTTT.

Many counts were recorded for this clonotype. V usage is TRBV12-3 or TRBV12-4 and J usage is TRBJ1-5, with 8 bases that match TRBD1. The CDR3 loop spans 18 amino acids. With 4 bases clipped from V and 5 bases from J, the junction kept 16 bases outside the gene matches. The CDR3 nucleotides read TGTGCCAGCAGTTCACCCCCACAGGGGGAAGGAGATGATCAGCCCCAGCATTTT. This gives the protein CASSSPPQGEGDDQPQHF.

J is TRBJ2-1 and V is TRBV4-3, with D tentatively TRBD1 or TRBD2 (5 bases each). Germline CDR1 and CDR2: LGHNA and YSLEER. CDR3 length equals 15 residues. Between the trimmed V and J ends, which lost 3 bases and 3 bases, there was a span of 12 bases. The CDR3 nucleotides are TGCGCCAGCAGCCATCTCCGGGACCACTACAATGAGCAGTTCTTC. Amino acids: CASSHLRDHYNEQFF.

This clonotype was counted between two and nine times. This chain uses TRBV27 with TRBJ1-5; D might be TRBD1 (5 bases). Germline V CDR1 and CDR2: MNHEY, SMNVEV (reference sequence). This CDR3 spans 15 amino acids. The ends were cut back, 9 bases at V and 9 bases at J, with 24 bases in the middle. For the CDR3, the DNA is TGTGCCAGGAGGACACCCGGGACTGATAAGGTGCCCCAGCATTTT. It translates to CARRTPGTDKVPQHF.

The chain uses TRBV12-5 and TRBJ1-1, with 11 bases lining up with TRBD1. The CDR3 sequence is 18 residues long. The germline gives CDR1 LGHNT, CDR2 FRNRAP. V shed 0 bases and J 4 bases; nucleotides not matched to a gene: 10. The CDR3 sequence is CASGLVLGQGAFGTEAFF. For the CDR3, the DNA is TGTGCTAGTGGTTTGGTGCTAGGACAGGGGGCTTTTGGCACTGAAGCTTTCTTT.

The chain joins TRBV7-9 to TRBJ2-1; D unresolved. The CDR3 sequence is 13 residues long. V was clipped by 5 bases and J by 8 bases, with 13 bases between them. From germline, CDR1 is SEHNR and CDR2 FQNEAQ (reference sequence). The CDR3 sequence: CASSTPFKHEQFF. The DNA for the CDR3 is TGTGCCAGCAGCACACCCTTCAAGCATGAGCAGTTCTTC.

This clonotype turned up a few times. This chain links TRBV6-2 or TRBV6-3 with TRBJ1-5; D call uncertain. Between the trimmed V and J ends, which lost 5 bases and 4 bases, there was a span of 9 bases. The CDR3 consists of 13 residues. Per germline, CDR1 MNHEY and CDR2 SVGEGT. The CDR3 is CASSPDPNQPQHF. In nucleotides, the CDR3 is TGTGCCAGCAGTCCGGACCCGAATCAGCCCCAGCATTTT.

The rearrangement joins TRBV12-3 or TRBV12-4 to TRBJ1-2, with 9 positions matching TRBD1. Unmatched junction bases numbered 11, after V lost 6 bases and J lost 6 bases. The CDR3 contains 15 residues. Written as DNA, the CDR3 is TGTGCCAGCAGCTCCCCGGGACAGGGAGTACATGGCTACACCTTC. Amino acid sequence: CASSSPGQGVHGYTF.

The rearrangement uses TRBV10-3 and TRBJ1-2; the match to TRBD1 covers 9 bases. In germline, CDR1 is ENHRY, CDR2 SYGVKD. V was clipped by 7 bases and J by 0 bases; unmatched bases: 3. This CDR3 has 14 amino acids. CDR3: CAITGQGTNYGYTF. For the CDR3, the DNA is TGTGCCATCACCGGACAGGGGACTAACTATGGCTACACCTTC.

V is TRBV2 and J is TRBJ1-5; possibly TRBD1 for D (6 bases). The length of the CDR3 is 15 residues. Trimming pared 5 bases from V and 0 bases from J, leaving 11 bases between. Germline values: CDR1 SNHLY, CDR2 FYNNEI. The DNA of the CDR3 is TGTGCCAGCAGTTCCGGGACAATTAGCAATCAGCCCCAGCATTTT. Protein sequence: CASSSGTISNQPQHF.

The rearrangement links TRBV20-1 to TRBJ2-1; 13 bases are shared with TRBD2. This CDR3 spans 20 amino acids. V was pared by 1 base and J by 5 bases, with 17 bases of the junction left unmatched. In germline, CDR1 is DFQATT, CDR2 SNEGSKA (reference sequence). The CDR3 reads CSARGGLAGAVPRSDNEQFF. The CDR3 nucleotides are TGCAGTGCTAGAGGCGGACTAGCGGGAGCCGTCCCTAGATCCGACAATGAGCAGTTCTTC.